These T cell receptor beta chains were read from a single sample in a study of T cell repertoires in ileal Crohn's disease. The protocol was immunoSEQ multiplex PCR, while the TCRdb copy is restricted to in-frame clones and leaves out a portion. The sample has about 6,400 clones, roughly 83% seen once. The sample taken for sequencing was ileal tissue. These receptors were obtained from an adult with Crohn's disease. The CDR3 runs from the conserved cysteine through the conserved F or W. A D gene is named only where the DNA matches it firmly. Where a row states a size, it is once, few, many or the class of an expanded clone; other rows omit it.

v_gene	d_gene	j_gene	abundance	CDR3nt	CDR3aa
TRBV28	TRBD1	TRBJ2-2	once	TGTGCCAGCATAACCTCTACGGGACAGGGTTCCACCGGGGAGCTGTTTTTT	CASITSTGQGSTGELFF
TRBV5-1	TRBD2	TRBJ2-7	NA	TGCGCCAGCAGCTTGGGGGGGAGCGGGAGGCTCGAGCAGTACTTC	CASSLGGSGRLEQYF
TRBV5-6	TRBD2	TRBJ2-5	NA	TGTGCCAGCAGCTCCCCCGGGGGGGTTAAAGAGACCCAGTACTTC	CASSSPGGVKETQYF
TRBV19	NA	TRBJ2-2	NA	TGTGCCAGTAGTATAGGCGGGGTGGGAACCGGGGAGCTGTTTTTT	CASSIGGVGTGELFF
TRBV7-3	TRBD2	TRBJ2-2	NA	TGTGCCAGCAGCCCAGGGACTAGCGGGAGTGGAACCGGGGAGCTGTTTTTT	CASSPGTSGSGTGELFF
TRBV12-5	TRBD1	TRBJ1-1	NA	TGTGCTAGTGGTTTGGGGACAGGCTACATGAACACTGAAGCTTTCTTT	CASGLGTGYMNTEAFF
TRBV28	TRBD2	TRBJ2-7	NA	TGTGCCAGCAGTATCTCTAGCGGGAGTTCCTACGAGCAGTACTTC	CASSISSGSSYEQYF
TRBV18	NA	TRBJ2-5	NA	TGTGCCAGCTCACTACCTCCGCTGGACAGTGGATTACGGGAGACCCAGTACTTC	CASSLPPLDSGLRETQYF
TRBV5-1	NA	TRBJ2-3	NA	TGCGCCAGCAGCTCACCCGACTACCAGATCACAGATACGCAGTATTTT	CASSSPDYQITDTQYF
TRBV6-1	NA	TRBJ2-7	NA	TGTGCCAGCAGTGACCCTCACGCGGCTATCGACGAGCAGTACTTC	CASSDPHAAIDEQYF
TRBV28	TRBD1	TRBJ2-1	NA	TGTGCCAGCAGCCCCTTGTCGGGACAGCGAAACAATGAGCAGTTCTTC	CASSPLSGQRNNEQFF
TRBV18	NA	TRBJ1-3	once	TGTGCCAGCTCACCACCGGGGGTTGGGACACTCCGGTTT	CASSPPGVGTLRF
TRBV7-9	NA	TRBJ2-3	NA	TGTGCCAGCAGCTTAGGTCGGAGCACAGATACGCAGTATTTT	CASSLGRSTDTQYF
TRBV19	TRBD1	TRBJ1-4	NA	TGTGCCAGTAGTGACAGGGCGGGTGAAAAACTGTTTTTT	CASSDRAGEKLFF
TRBV10-3	NA	TRBJ1-1	NA	TGTGCCATCAGTGAGTCACGGCGTGGGGCAAACACTGAAGCTTTCTTT	CAISESRRGANTEAFF
TRBV11-2	NA	TRBJ1-2	NA	TGTGCCAGCAGCTTAGGGAGGTTTTATGGCTACACCTTC	CASSLGRFYGYTF
TRBV5-1	TRBD2	TRBJ2-5	NA	TGCGCCAGCAGCTTGGGGTTGCGGGAGAACGGGGAGACCCAGTACTTC	CASSLGLRENGETQYF
TRBV5-1	NA	TRBJ2-2	NA	TGCGCCAGCAGCTTGTCAGGGGCCTCCTTGGGCACCGGGGAGCTGTTTTTT	CASSLSGASLGTGELFF
TRBV10-2	TRBD1	TRBJ1-5	NA	TGCGCCAGCTGGACAGGGATTTCCAATCAGCCCCAGCATTTT	CASWTGISNQPQHF
TRBV11-2	NA	TRBJ1-2	NA	TGTGCCAGCAGCTTAGACGAGACACAGGGTCAGTCTTATGGCTACACCTTC	CASSLDETQGQSYGYTF
TRBV9	NA	TRBJ2-3	NA	TGTGCCAGCAGCGTAGGTGATAGCCCAGATACGCAGTATTTT	CASSVGDSPDTQYF
TRBV6-6	NA	TRBJ1-5	NA	TGTGCCAGCAGTGCCGTGGGGGGTAGCAATCAGCCCCAGCATTTT	CASSAVGGSNQPQHF
TRBV9	TRBD1	TRBJ2-1	NA	TGTGCCAGCAGCGTCGAGGCAGGGGGCTCGAATGAGCAGTTCTTC	CASSVEAGGSNEQFF
TRBV6-1	NA	TRBJ2-1	NA	TGTGCCAGCAGTGAAAGTCAGAATCACAATGAGCAGTTCTTC	CASSESQNHNEQFF